These T cell receptor beta chains were read from a single sample in a study of human T cells and chemical hapten exposure. TCRdb re-analysed the RACE reads in MiXCR, keeping a single row per CDR3 protein. The sample lists around 380,000 distinct CDR3 sequences, approximately 4.4% seen once, with 2% to 2.5% in the top ten. The source material was whole blood, sampled in connection with sensitization to the hapten diphenylcyclopropenone (DPC). All receptors come from a woman aged 50 to 60 with alopecia areata. Some clones in this sample may be carry-over from other donors' samples. CDR3s include the opening cysteine and the closing phenylalanine or tryptophan. Fields, in order: D gene, J gene, V gene, clone size, CDR3 protein, CDR3 DNA. The D gene is left open where the match is weak. A row's size may be missing; if present it is once, few, many or a size class.

>-|TRBJ2-1|TRBV29-1|many
CSVEARESYEQFF
TGCAGCGTTGAAGCACGAGAATCCTATGAGCAGTTCTTC
>-|TRBJ2-7|TRBV28|many
CASSSGRNNYLSYEQYF
TGTGCCAGCAGCTCCGGACGGAACAACTATCTCTCCTACGAGCAGTACTTC
>-|TRBJ1-1|TRBV6-1|many
CASNGGGRTEAFF
TGTGCCAGCAACGGGGGAGGGCGAACTGAAGCTTTCTTT
>-|TRBJ2-4|TRBV12-3/TRBV12-4|many
CASSGRQNIQYF
TGTGCCAGCAGTGGTCGGCAAAACATTCAGTACTTC
>-|TRBJ2-3|TRBV9|many
CASSSPQDEYGDTQYF
TGTGCCAGCAGCTCCCCCCAGGACGAGTATGGAGATACGCAGTATTTT
>TRBD2|TRBJ2-1|TRBV7-9|-
CASSSRLAGAYNEQFF
TGTGCCAGCAGCTCCCGACTAGCGGGAGCGTACAATGAGCAGTTCTTC
>TRBD1|TRBJ1-4|TRBV6-5|many
CASSKLRQGLNEKLFF
TGTGCCAGCTCGAAACTCCGACAGGGGCTTAATGAAAAACTGTTTTTT
>-|TRBJ2-5|TRBV27|few
CASSLSRRTQETQYF
TGTGCCAGCAGTTTATCGCGACGGACCCAAGAGACCCAGTACTTC
>-|TRBJ2-1|TRBV5-5|many
CASSLDPPNEQFF
TGTGCCAGCAGCTTGGACCCCCCTAATGAGCAGTTCTTC
>TRBD1|TRBJ1-2|TRBV18|-
CASSPTGDHGYTF
TGTGCCAGCTCACCCACAGGGGACCATGGCTACACCTTC
>-|TRBJ2-1|TRBV28|-
CASKIGDRSYNEQFF
TGTGCCAGCAAAATAGGGGACCGCTCCTACAATGAGCAGTTCTTC
>TRBD1|TRBJ2-7|TRBV5-1|many
CASSYGTGKYEQYF
TGCGCCAGCAGCTACGGGACAGGGAAATACGAGCAGTACTTC
>-|TRBJ2-7|TRBV12-3/TRBV12-4|many
CASSLDSKQYF
TGTGCCAGCAGTTTAGACAGCAAGCAGTACTTC
>-|TRBJ2-3|TRBV28|many
CASSLTLEGTDTQYF
TGTGCCAGCAGCCTTACCTTAGAGGGCACAGATACGCAGTATTTT
>-|TRBJ2-7|TRBV12-3/TRBV12-4|few
CASSYRGTEQYF
TGTGCCAGCAGTTATAGGGGGACCGAGCAGTACTTC
>-|TRBJ2-7|TRBV3-1|many
CASSQSIAALSYEQYF
TGTGCCAGCAGCCAATCGATAGCGGCCCTGTCCTACGAGCAGTACTTC
>-|TRBJ2-3|TRBV19|-
CASSISSDTQYF
TGTGCCAGTAGTATCAGTTCAGATACGCAGTATTTT
>TRBD2|TRBJ2-7|TRBV20-1|many
CSARDLAGGLWEQYF
TGCAGTGCTAGAGATCTAGCGGGGGGTTTGTGGGAGCAGTACTTC
>TRBD2|TRBJ2-1|TRBV3-1|few
CASSYPSGGRHEQFF
TGTGCCAGCAGCTATCCCAGCGGGGGGCGTCATGAGCAGTTCTTC
>-|TRBJ2-5|TRBV5-6|few
CASSPTLGGLEGTQYF
TGTGCCAGCAGCCCCACATTGGGAGGATTGGAAGGGACCCAGTACTTC
>-|TRBJ2-5|TRBV20-1|-
CSAQLANQETQYF
TGCAGTGCGCAACTAGCTAACCAAGAGACCCAGTACTTC
>-|TRBJ2-3|TRBV27|many
CASSGGSDTQYF
TGTGCCAGCAGTGGGGGGTCAGATACGCAGTATTTT
>-|TRBJ2-7|TRBV2|many
CASIKAGQNEQYF
TGTGCCAGCATCAAGGCAGGGCAGAACGAGCAGTACTTC
>-|TRBJ1-2|TRBV7-9|many
CASSRKQSGNYGYTF
TGTGCCAGCAGCCGAAAACAATCAGGGAACTATGGCTACACCTTC
>TRBD2|TRBJ2-7|TRBV10-1|many
CASSPGLVPNEQYF
TGCGCCAGCAGCCCGGGACTAGTTCCCAACGAGCAGTACTTC
>-|TRBJ2-2|TRBV28|many
CASSSITGELFF
TGTGCCAGCAGTTCAATCACCGGGGAGCTGTTTTTT
>TRBD1|TRBJ1-5|TRBV7-2|many
CASSPVQTGSRRNQPQHF
TGTGCCAGCAGCCCGGTCCAGACAGGGTCCCGACGCAATCAGCCCCAGCATTTT
>-|TRBJ1-6|TRBV9|many
CASSGTVYNSPLHF
TGTGCCAGCAGCGGGACAGTCTATAATTCACCCCTCCACTTT
>-|TRBJ1-6|TRBV4-1|many
CASSQDRTWDNSPLHF
TGCGCCAGCAGCCAGGACCGTACATGGGATAATTCACCCCTCCACTTT
>-|TRBJ1-1|TRBV29-1|many
CSVHRNTEAFF
TGCAGCGTCCACAGGAACACTGAAGCTTTCTTT
>TRBD2|TRBJ2-7|TRBV20-1|many
CSARLAGALEQYF
TGCAGTGCTAGACTAGCGGGGGCACTCGAGCAGTACTTC
>-|TRBJ2-3|TRBV20-1|-
CSAADRETQYF
TGCAGTGCCGCTGACCGAGAGACGCAGTATTTT
>-|TRBJ2-7|TRBV29-1|many
CSVEEVGPRNGYEQYF
TGCAGCGTTGAAGAGGTCGGCCCCAGGAATGGGTACGAGCAGTACTTC
>-|TRBJ1-4|TRBV29-1|many
CSARDGNEKLFF
TGCAGCGCCCGGGACGGCAATGAAAAACTGTTTTTT
>-|TRBJ2-3|TRBV7-2|-
CASSLRGGPSTDTQYF
TGTGCCAGCAGCTTAAGAGGGGGGCCTAGCACAGATACGCAGTATTTT
>-|TRBJ1-1|TRBV28|many
CASSLDSGGRGEAFF
TGTGCCAGCAGTTTGGACTCCGGGGGCCGGGGTGAAGCTTTCTTT
>-|TRBJ1-2|TRBV27|many
CASSSLSSGDYGYTF
TGTGCCAGCAGTTCCCTCAGCTCGGGGGACTATGGCTACACCTTC
>TRBD2|TRBJ2-3|TRBV5-1|many
CASSGGLAGTRDTQYF
TGCGCCAGCAGCGGTGGACTAGCGGGTACCAGAGATACGCAGTATTTT
>TRBD1|TRBJ2-7|TRBV30|many
CAWSAGTGAYEQYF
TGTGCCTGGAGTGCCGGGACAGGGGCCTACGAGCAGTACTTC
>-|TRBJ1-1|TRBV7-2|few
CASSRAAVNTEAFF
TGTGCCAGCAGCCGTGCGGCAGTGAACACTGAAGCTTTCTTT